A single sample gave rise to the 9 T cell receptor beta chains below, sequenced in a study of CD8+ T cells in alopecia areata. Isolated RNA was reverse transcribed into cDNA used as the sequencing template. The data were produced by immunoSEQ multiplex PCR, yet TCRdb's version contains in-frame clones alone and is incomplete. Found here are tens of thousands of clones, roughly 89% of them singletons; the top ten hold approximately 20%. The treatment: oral pan-JAK inhibitor, 5-10 mg twice daily. The sample was CD8+ T cells sorted from blood, taken at week 24, from a patient treated with tofacitinib. The receptors here all came from a human donor with alopecia areata.

This clone was detected only a few times. V and J are TRBV6-1 and TRBJ2-7; 10 bases fit TRBD2. The CDR3 sequence is 15 residues long. CDR1 is MNHNS and CDR2 is SASEGT in the germline V gene. The J segment lost 1 base and the V segment lost 3 bases, leaving 3 bases of the junction unmatched. The CDR3 region has the DNA TGTGCCAGCAGTGAGATAGCGGGAGGTTCCTACGAGCAGTACTTC. This encodes CASSEIAGGSYEQYF.

The chain couples TRBV29-1 to TRBJ1-2; 7 positions match TRBD1. The length of the CDR3 is 12 residues. The V gene's germline CDR1 is SQVTM and CDR2 ANQGSEA. Germline trimming cut 3 bases from V and 8 bases from J; bases unmatched to any gene: 6. CDR3 in amino acids: CSVDDRARGYTF. CDR3 DNA sequence: TGCAGCGTTGATGACAGGGCAAGGGGCTACACCTTC.

This sequence joins TRBV7-2 and TRBJ2-7; D uncertain. The ends were cut back, 1 base at V and 1 base at J, with 5 bases in the middle. This CDR3 comprises 13 residues. Germline CDR1 SGHTA, CDR2 FQGNSA. CDR3 residues: CASSLGFSYEQYF. CDR3 coding DNA: TGTGCCAGCAGCTTAGGGTTTTCCTACGAGCAGTACTTC.

The chain employs TRBV10-3 and TRBJ1-1; 8 bases are shared with TRBD1. CDR3 length equals 15 residues. Germline values: CDR1 ENHRY, CDR2 SYGVKD. Trimming cost V 3 bases and J 3 bases; bases outside gene matches: 6. The CDR3 bases are TGTGCCATCAGTGATCTGCAGGGGGCGGACACTGAAGCTTTCTTT. It codes for CAISDLQGADTEAFF.

This chain connects TRBV4-2 to TRBJ2-1; no firm D call. The germline V gene encodes CDR1 LGHNA and CDR2 YNFKEQ. V shed 3 bases and J shed 5 bases, with 20 bases lying between them. The CDR3 is 17 amino acids. The CDR3 region is CASSQAQGFHLDNEQFF. The CDR3 region has the DNA TGTGCCAGCAGCCAGGCACAAGGCTTCCATCTAGACAATGAGCAGTTCTTC.

The chain combines TRBV4-1 with TRBJ2-2, with 7 positions matching TRBD1. Per the germline V gene, CDR1 is MGHRA and CDR2 is YSYEKL. CDR3 length equals 15 residues. The junction had 2 bases not matched to a gene; V was cut back by 4 bases and J by 0 bases. CDR3 DNA: TGCGCCAGCAGCCCCGGGACAGCGAACACCGGGGAGCTGTTTTTT. Translation: CASSPGTANTGELFF.

The V gene is TRBV5-6, the J gene TRBJ2-4, with 11 bases aligning to TRBD2. The trim removed 5 bases at V and 6 bases at J, leaving 10 bases unmatched. This CDR3 has 16 amino acids. Germline values: CDR1 SGHDT, CDR2 YYEEEE. This CDR3 is CASSLTSGVNRNIQYF. The DNA of the CDR3 is TGTGCCAGCAGTTTGACTAGCGGGGTAAATAGAAACATTCAGTACTTC.

Worth noting for this clone: A read error may account for a junction end that differs from germline. The chain combines TRBV27 with TRBJ2-3; D perhaps matches TRBD2 (6 bases). Germline CDR1 reads MNHEY; CDR2 reads SMNVEV (reference sequence). The CDR3 is made up of 14 amino acids. The CDR3 DNA reads TGTGCCAGCAGTCACCCCGCGGGGCAAGATATGCAGTATTTT. This sequence encodes CASSHPAGQDMQYF.

This clone came up a few times. The chain links TRBV29-1 to TRBJ2-1; possible D gene TRBD2, 6 bases. With 5 bases removed from V and 6 bases from J, the gap between germline ends came to 23 bases. Germline CDR1 SQVTM, CDR2 ANQGSEA. This CDR3 comprises 16 residues. The CDR3 protein is CSVYISSVAALNEQFF. CDR3 DNA: TGCAGCGTTTACATATCGTCGGTAGCGGCCCTCAATGAGCAGTTCTTC.